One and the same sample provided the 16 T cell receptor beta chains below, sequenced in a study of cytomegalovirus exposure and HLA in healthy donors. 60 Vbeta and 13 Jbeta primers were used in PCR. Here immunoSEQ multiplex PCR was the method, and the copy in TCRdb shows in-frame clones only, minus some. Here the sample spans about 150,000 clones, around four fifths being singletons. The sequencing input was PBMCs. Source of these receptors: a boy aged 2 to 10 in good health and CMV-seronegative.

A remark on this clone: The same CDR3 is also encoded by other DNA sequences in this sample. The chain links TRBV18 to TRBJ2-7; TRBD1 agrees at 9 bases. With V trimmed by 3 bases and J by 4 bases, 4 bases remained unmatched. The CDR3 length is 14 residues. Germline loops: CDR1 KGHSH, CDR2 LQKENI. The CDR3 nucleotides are TGTGCCAGCTCACCCGGGACAGGGACATACGAGCAGTACTTC. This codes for CASSPGTGTYEQYF.

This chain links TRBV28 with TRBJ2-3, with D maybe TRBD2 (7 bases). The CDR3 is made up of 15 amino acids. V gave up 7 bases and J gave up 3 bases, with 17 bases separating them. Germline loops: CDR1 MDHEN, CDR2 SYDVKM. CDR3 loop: CASKGGTRVTDTQYF. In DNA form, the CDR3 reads TGTGCCAGCAAGGGGGGGACTCGGGTGACAGATACGCAGTATTTT.

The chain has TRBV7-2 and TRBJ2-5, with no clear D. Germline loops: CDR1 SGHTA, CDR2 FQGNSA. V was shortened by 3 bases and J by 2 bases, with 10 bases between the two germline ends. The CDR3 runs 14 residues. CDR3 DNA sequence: TGTGCCAGCAGCTTGAGAGGTCCGCAAGAGACCCAGTACTTC. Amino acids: CASSLRGPQETQYF.

This chain's CDR3 is CASSLKEANEQFF. The DNA for the CDR3 is TGTGCCAGCAGCTTAAAGGAGGCAAATGAGCAGTTCTTC. This chain connects TRBV7-9 to TRBJ2-1; maybe TRBD2 (5 bases). CDR1 is SEHNR and CDR2 is FQNEAQ in the germline V gene (reference sequence). Deletions cut 2 bases from V and 7 bases from J, with 9 bases between. The CDR3 spans 13 residues.

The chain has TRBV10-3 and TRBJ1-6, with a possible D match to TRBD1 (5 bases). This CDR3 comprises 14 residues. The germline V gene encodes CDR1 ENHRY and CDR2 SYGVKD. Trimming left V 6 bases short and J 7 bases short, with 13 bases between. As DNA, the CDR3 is TGTGCCATCAGCAAGGACACTACGAATTCACCCCTCCACTTT. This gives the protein CAISKDTTNSPLHF.

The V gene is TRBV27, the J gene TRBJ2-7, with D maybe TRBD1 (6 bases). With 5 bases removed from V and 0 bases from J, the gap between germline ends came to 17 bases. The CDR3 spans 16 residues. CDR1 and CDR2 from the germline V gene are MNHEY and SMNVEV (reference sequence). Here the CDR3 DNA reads TGTGCCAGCAGTCCCGGAATAGGACAGCCCTCCTACGAGCAGTACTTC. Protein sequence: CASSPGIGQPSYEQYF.

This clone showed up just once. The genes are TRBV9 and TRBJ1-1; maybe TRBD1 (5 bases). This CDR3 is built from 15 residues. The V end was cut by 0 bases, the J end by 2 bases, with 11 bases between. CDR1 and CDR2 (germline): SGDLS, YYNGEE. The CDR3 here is CASSVDGGINTEAFF. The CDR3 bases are TGTGCCAGCAGCGTAGATGGGGGGATTAACACTGAAGCTTTCTTT.

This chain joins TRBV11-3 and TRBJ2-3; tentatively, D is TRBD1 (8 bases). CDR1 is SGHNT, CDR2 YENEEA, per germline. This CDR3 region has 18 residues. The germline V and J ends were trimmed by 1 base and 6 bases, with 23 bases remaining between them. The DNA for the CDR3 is TGTGCCAGCAGCTTAGGCCGGGGGGCTGGACAGGGTTATGATACGCAGTATTTT. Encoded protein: CASSLGRGAGQGYDTQYF. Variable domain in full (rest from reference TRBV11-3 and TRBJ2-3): EAGVVQSPRYKIIEKKQPVAFWCNPISGHNTLYWYLQNLGQGPELLIRYENEEAVDDSQLPKDRFSAERLKGVDSTLKIQPAELGDSAVYLCASSLGRGAGQGYDTQYFGPGTRLTVL.

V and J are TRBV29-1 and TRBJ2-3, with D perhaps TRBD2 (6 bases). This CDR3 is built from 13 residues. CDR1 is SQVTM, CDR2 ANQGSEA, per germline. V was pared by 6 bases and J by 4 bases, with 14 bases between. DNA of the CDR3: TGCAGCGTGGGAGGCAGGGCGGCAGATACGCAGTATTTT. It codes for CSVGGRAADTQYF.

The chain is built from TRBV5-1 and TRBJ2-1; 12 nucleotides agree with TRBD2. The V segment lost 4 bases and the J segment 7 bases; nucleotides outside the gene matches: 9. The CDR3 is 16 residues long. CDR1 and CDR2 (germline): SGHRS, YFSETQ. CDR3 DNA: TGCGCCAGCAGCGCTCCTAGCGGGGGGGCCACAAATGAGCAGTTCTTC. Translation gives CASSAPSGGATNEQFF.

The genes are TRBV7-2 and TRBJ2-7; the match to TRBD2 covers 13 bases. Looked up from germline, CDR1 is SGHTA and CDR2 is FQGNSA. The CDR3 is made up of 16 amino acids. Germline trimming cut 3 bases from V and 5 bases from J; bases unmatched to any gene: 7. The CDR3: CASSFLRTSGSHEQYF. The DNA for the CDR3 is TGTGCCAGCAGCTTCCTTAGGACTAGCGGGAGCCACGAGCAGTACTTC.

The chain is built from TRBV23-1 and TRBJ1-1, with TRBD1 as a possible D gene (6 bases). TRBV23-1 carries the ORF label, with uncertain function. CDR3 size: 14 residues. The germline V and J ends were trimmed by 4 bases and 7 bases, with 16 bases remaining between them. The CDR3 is CASSRWVQGSEAFF. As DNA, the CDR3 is TGCGCCAGCAGTCGTTGGGTACAGGGAAGTGAAGCTTTCTTT.

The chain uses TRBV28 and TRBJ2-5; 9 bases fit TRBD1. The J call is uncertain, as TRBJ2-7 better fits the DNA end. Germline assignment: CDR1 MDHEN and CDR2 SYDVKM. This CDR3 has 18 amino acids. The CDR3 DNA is TGTGCCAGCAGTTCCCGCCCGTTTTCGACAGGGGGGAATTGCGAGCAGTACTTC. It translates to CASSSRPFSTGGNCEQYF.

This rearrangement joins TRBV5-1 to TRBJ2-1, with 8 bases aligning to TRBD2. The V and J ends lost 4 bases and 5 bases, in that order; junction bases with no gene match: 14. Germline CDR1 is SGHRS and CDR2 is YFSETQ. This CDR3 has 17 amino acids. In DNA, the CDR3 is TGCGCCAGCAGCCCGGATCGACCGGGACTAGGGGACAATGAGCAGTTCTTC. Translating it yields CASSPDRPGLGDNEQFF.

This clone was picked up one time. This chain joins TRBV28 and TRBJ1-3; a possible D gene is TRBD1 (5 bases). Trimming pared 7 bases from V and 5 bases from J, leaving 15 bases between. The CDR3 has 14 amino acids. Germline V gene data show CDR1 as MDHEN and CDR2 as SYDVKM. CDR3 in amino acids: CASKWGGERNTIYF. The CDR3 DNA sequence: TGTGCCAGCAAATGGGGGGGGGAAAGAAACACCATATATTTT. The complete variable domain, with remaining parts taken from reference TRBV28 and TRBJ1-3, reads DVKVTQSSRYLVKRTGEKVFLECVQDMDHENMFWYRQDPGLGLRLIYFSYDVKMKEKGDIPEGYSVSREKKERFSLILESASTNQTSMYLCASKWGGERNTIYFGEGSWLTVV.

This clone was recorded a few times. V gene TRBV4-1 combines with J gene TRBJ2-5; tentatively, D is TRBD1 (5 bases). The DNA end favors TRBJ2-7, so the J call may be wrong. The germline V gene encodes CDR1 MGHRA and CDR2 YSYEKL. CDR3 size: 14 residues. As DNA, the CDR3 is TGCGCCAGCAGCCAACAGGGTTGGGACTACGAGCAGTACTTC. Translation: CASSQQGWDYEQYF.